This TCR beta chain is from a study of cytotoxic CD8 clonotypes in ibrutinib-treated CLL. At the level of the study: Response samples were taken after a median of 12 months on treatment, range 6 to 36. Points from the study as a whole: Upon ibrutinib response clonality rose, and upon progression it fell back toward baseline. Public clonotypes were seen rarely and were contracted or stable on treatment.

On this clone itself: What it recognizes is unknown.

The protocol was immunoSEQ multiplex PCR, while the TCRdb copy is restricted to in-frame clones and leaves out a portion. The data hold roughly 23,000 clones, with around four fifths observed a single time. Germline assignment: CDR1 SGHAT and CDR2 FQNNGV. With 5 bases clipped from V and 0 bases from J, the junction kept 5 bases outside the gene matches. The CDR3 has 15 amino acids. The sequencing used PBMCs, collected before ibrutinib treatment. This TCR came from a human donor with chronic lymphocytic leukemia. The chain carries TRBV11-2 and TRBJ1-2; 8 bases fit TRBD1. The chain's CDR3 is CASSPRTGSNYGYTF. CDR3 nucleotide sequence: TGTGCCAGCAGCCCCAGGACAGGGTCTAACTATGGCTACACCTTC.